This TCR beta chain was profiled in a study of blood T cell repertoires in COVID-19. Trimming at V came to 3 bases and at J to 10 bases, leaving 8 bases not matched to a gene. From germline, CDR1 is GTSNPN and CDR2 SVGIG (reference sequence). CDR3 size: 14 residues. TCRdb's copy holds only in-frame clones and misses some; the assay was immunoSEQ multiplex PCR. The data hold roughly 150,000 clones, with roughly nine tenths observed a single time. The sample was peripheral blood. The origin of this receptor is a woman between 40 and 55 years old with acute or convalescent COVID-19. The V gene is TRBV30, the J gene TRBJ2-1, with TRBD2 matching 11 bases. CDR3 bases: TGTGCCTGGAGGCTAGCGGGAGGTAAAATCGAGCAGTTCTTC. Protein product: CAWRLAGGKIEQFF.